This T cell receptor (beta chain) was retrieved from a study of glioma-infiltrating T cells. Study overall: Glioblastomas were WHO grade IV, sampled at first diagnosis; low-grade were grade II. Roughly 990,000 peripheral T cells were targeted at roughly 4.5- to 11-fold coverage. Findings and limits, study-wide: CDR3 overlap between tissue and blood was very small. Gliomas, especially low-grade, showed above-expected tissue-blood divergence; non-neoplastic patients showed below.

Many counts were recorded for this clonotype. As yet, its antigen is unknown. The iRepertoire nested amplicon-rescue multiplex PCR amplified TCR alpha and beta CDR3s from RNA. TCRdb independently ran MiXCR on the multiplex PCR reads; one entry per CDR3 protein. The table lists fewer than 500,000 distinct CDR3 sequences, roughly 41% of them singletons. Sequenced material: glioma tissue, nonneoplastic brain tissue, or PBMCs (not recorded which). The origin of this receptor is a human donor with low-grade glioma or glioblastoma, undergoing nonglioma brain surgery, or in good health (not recorded which).

For the CDR3, the DNA is TGTGCCAGCAGCCCCGGGACAGGGAACGAGCAGTACTTC. It is translated as CASSPGTGNEQYF. The gene calls are TRBV6-2 or TRBV6-3 and TRBJ2-7, with 9 bases that match TRBD1. Germline V lookup: CDR1 MNHEY, CDR2 SVGEGT. J lost 5 bases, V lost 6 bases, and 5 bases had no gene match. The length of the CDR3 is 13 residues.